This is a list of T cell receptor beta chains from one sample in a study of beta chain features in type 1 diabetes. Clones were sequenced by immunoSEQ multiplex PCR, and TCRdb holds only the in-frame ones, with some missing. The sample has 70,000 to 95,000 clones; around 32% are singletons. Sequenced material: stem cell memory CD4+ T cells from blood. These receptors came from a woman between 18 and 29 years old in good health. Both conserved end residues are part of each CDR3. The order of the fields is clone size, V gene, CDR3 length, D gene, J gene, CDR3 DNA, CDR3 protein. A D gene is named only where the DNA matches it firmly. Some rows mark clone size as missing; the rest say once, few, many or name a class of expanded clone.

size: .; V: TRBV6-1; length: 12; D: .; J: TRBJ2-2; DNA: TGTGCCAGCAGTAGGGGAACCGGGGAGCTGTTTTTT; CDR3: CASSRGTGELFF
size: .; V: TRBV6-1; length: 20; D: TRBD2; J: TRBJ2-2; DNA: TGTGCCAGCAGTGAATGGTCTTGGAGACTAGCCGCTACGAACACCGGGGAGCTGTTTTTT; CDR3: CASSEWSWRLAATNTGELFF
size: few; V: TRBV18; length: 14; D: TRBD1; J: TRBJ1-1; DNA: TGTGCCAGCTCACCGGTCAGGGGGGACACTGAAGCTTTCTTT; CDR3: CASSPVRGDTEAFF
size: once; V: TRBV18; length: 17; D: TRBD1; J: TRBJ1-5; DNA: TGTGCCAGCTCACCTGGAACCGGGACAGGGAGGAATCAGCCCCAGCATTTT; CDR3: CASSPGTGTGRNQPQHF
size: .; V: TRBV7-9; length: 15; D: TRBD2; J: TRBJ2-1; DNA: TGTGCCAGCAGCTTAGGACTAGCGGGTCACAATGAGCAGTTCTTC; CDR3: CASSLGLAGHNEQFF
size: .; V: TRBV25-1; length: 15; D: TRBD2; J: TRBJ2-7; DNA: TGTGCCAGCAGTGATACTACTAGCGGGGGGTACGAGCAGTACTTC; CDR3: CASSDTTSGGYEQYF
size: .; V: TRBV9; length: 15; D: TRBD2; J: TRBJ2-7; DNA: TGTGCCAGCAGCGTAGTGGCGGGAGGTTCCTACGAGCAGTACTTC; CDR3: CASSVVAGGSYEQYF
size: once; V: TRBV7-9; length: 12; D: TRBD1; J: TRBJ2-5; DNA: TGTGCCAGCAGCTCAGGGGGAGAGACCCAGTACTTC; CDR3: CASSSGGETQYF
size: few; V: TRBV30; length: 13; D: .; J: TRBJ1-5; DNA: TGTGCCTGGAGTCCCCATAGCAATCAGCCCCAGCATTTT; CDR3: CAWSPHSNQPQHF
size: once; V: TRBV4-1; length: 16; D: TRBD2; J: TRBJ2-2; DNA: TGCGCCAGCAGCCCCCAACTAGCGGGGGTGCTCGGGGAGCTGTTTTTT; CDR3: CASSPQLAGVLGELFF
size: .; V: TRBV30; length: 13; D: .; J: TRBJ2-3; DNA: TGTGCCTGGAGTTCTAACAGGGAGGATACGCAGTATTTT; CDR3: CAWSSNREDTQYF
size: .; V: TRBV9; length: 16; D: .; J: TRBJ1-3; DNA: TGTGCCAGCAGCCCCCGGGACTCAGGACGTGGAAACACCATATATTTT; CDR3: CASSPRDSGRGNTIYF
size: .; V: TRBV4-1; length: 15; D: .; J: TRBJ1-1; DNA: TGCGCCAGCAGCCAAGAAGGCGCAGGGAACACTGAAGCTTTCTTT; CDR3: CASSQEGAGNTEAFF
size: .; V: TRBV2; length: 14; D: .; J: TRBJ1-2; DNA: TGTGCCAGCAGTGAAAGTGAATACTACTATGGCTACACCTTC; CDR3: CASSESEYYYGYTF
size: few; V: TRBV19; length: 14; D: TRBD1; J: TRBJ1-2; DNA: TGTGCCAGTACCATCGATGGGACAGCCTATGGCTACACCTTC; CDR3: CASTIDGTAYGYTF
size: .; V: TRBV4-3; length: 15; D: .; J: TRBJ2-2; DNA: TGCGCCAGCAGCCAAGTGGTAGGGGACACCGGGGAGCTGTTTTTT; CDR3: CASSQVVGDTGELFF
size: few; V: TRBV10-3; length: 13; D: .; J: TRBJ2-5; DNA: TGTGCCATCAGTGAGTCCGGGAGAGAGACCCAGTACTTC; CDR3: CAISESGRETQYF
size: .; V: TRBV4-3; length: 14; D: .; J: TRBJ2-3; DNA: TGCGCCAGCAGCCACAACCTGGGGCCCAATACGCAGTATTTT; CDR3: CASSHNLGPNTQYF
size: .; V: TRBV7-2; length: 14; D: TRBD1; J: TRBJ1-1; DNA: TGTGCCAGCAGCTTAGAGACAGGGTTCACTGAAGCTTTCTTT; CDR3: CASSLETGFTEAFF
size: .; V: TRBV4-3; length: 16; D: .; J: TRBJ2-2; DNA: TGCGCCAGCAGCCAAGCCCACCGTCTCGGCACCGGGGAGCTGTTTTTT; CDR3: CASSQAHRLGTGELFF